This TCR beta chain was found in a study of technical replicates of blood from a handful of donors (dated by TCRdb to about 2017). The CDR1 and CDR2 encoded by the germline V gene are SGDLS and YYNGEE. Including the terminal cysteine and phenylalanine, the CDR3 comprises 13 residues. Of the read, only the CDR3 DNA is kept; its 39 bases are in frame from base 1. The trim is 0 bases for V and 7 bases for J, with a gap of 7 bases between the germline ends. Concerning this clone itself: Its antigen is currently not known. The sample holds no much larger clone one base away, and base qualities are not on file.

Libraries were built with the immunoSEQ multiplex PCR assay. In TCRdb, the immuneACCESS table is reduced to in-frame sequences with V and J assigned. These tables do not hold every clone; where another copy was compared, an unresolved V gene accounts for under half, and the others remain unexplained. The sample data list more than 90,000 clones, and more than 90% of these were observed just once. The ten largest clones represent approximately 0.21% of the sample. The chain couples TRBV9 to TRBJ2-2, with the D gene uncertain. This clonotype originated in a human donor in good health. The sequenced material came from T cells isolated from PBMCs. The nucleotide sequence reads TGTGCCAGCAGCGTAGCGGGTTTCGGGGAGCTGTTTTTT. This is translated as CASSVAGFGELFF. Here the CDR3 is joined to the reference TRBV9 and TRBJ2-2 genes, and the full variable domain is: DSGVTQTPKHLITATGQRVTLRCSPRSGDLSVYWYQQSLDQGLQFLIQYYNGEERAKGNILERFSAQQFPDLHSELNLSSLELGDSALYFCASSVAGFGELFFGEGSRLTVL.